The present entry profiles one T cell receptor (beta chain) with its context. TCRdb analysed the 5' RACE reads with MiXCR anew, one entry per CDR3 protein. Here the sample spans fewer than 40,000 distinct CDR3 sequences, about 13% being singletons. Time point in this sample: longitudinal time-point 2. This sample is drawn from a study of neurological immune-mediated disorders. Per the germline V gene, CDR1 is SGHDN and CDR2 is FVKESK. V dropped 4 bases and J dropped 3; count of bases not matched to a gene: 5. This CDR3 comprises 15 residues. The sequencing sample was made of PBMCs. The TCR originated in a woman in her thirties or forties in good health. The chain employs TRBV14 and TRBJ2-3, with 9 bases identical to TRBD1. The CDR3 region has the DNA TGTGCCAGCAGCCGCCGACAGGGGGTTACAGATACGCAGTATTTT. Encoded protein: CASSRRQGVTDTQYF. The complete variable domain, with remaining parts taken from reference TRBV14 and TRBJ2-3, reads EAGVTQFPSHSVIEKGQTVTLRCDPISGHDNLYWYRRVMGKEIKFLLHFVKESKQDESGMPNNRFLAERTGGTYSTLKVQPAELEDSGVYFCASSRRQGVTDTQYFGPGTRLTVL.